These T cell receptor beta chains were read from a single sample in a study of blood T cell repertoires in COVID-19. Sequenced by immunoSEQ multiplex PCR; TCRdb stores in-frame clones only, minus some. Among some 230,000 clones listed, just under 85% were seen once. Sequenced input: PBMCs or T cells enriched from blood (not recorded which). These receptors all come from a man aged 40-49 years who had recovered from COVID-19. Both conserved end residues are part of each CDR3.

j_gene | v_gene | len | CDR3aa
TRBJ2-7 | TRBV7-2 | 16 | CASSLDMRGGFNEQYF
TRBJ1-5 | TRBV29-1 | 14 | CSVVQGTADQPQHF
TRBJ2-1 | TRBV5-4 | 11 | CASRGQGEQFF
TRBJ2-5 | TRBV19 | 14 | CASSARRGQETQYF
TRBJ1-5 | TRBV7-9 | 13 | CASSFGAGQPQHF
TRBJ1-5 | TRBV6-2/TRBV6-3 | 16 | CASSKGGPLGNQPQHF
TRBJ2-2 | TRBV11-2 | 17 | CASNPRTGGQKTGELFF
TRBJ2-5 | TRBV28 | 15 | CASSLSLAAGETQYF
TRBJ1-1 | TRBV25-1 | 14 | CASSESPSGRRAFF
TRBJ1-2 | TRBV4-1 | 15 | CASSQVPGLGNGYTF
TRBJ2-5 | TRBV5-4 | 12 | CASSLRGETQYF
TRBJ2-7 | TRBV2 | 14 | CASRGQGPEGEQYF
TRBJ1-2 | TRBV28 | 12 | CASSQGAYGYTF
TRBJ2-5 | TRBV12-3/TRBV12-4 | 13 | CASSLRTGETQYF
TRBJ1-1 | TRBV18 | 12 | CASSQGDTEAFF
TRBJ2-2 | TRBV14 | 17 | CASSQDRPGRGTGELFF
TRBJ2-7 | TRBV3-1/TRBV3-2 | 13 | CASSSGQSYEQYF
TRBJ2-4 | TRBV27 | 16 | CASSPRGGRVQNIQYF
TRBJ2-2 | TRBV3-1/TRBV3-2 | 19 | CASRQLRLWASGSDGELFF
TRBJ1-1 | TRBV4-3 | 14 | CASSQDYGNTEAFF
TRBJ1-4 | TRBV21-1 | 15 | CASTKTGTGNEKLFF
TRBJ2-3 | TRBV5-1 | 15 | CASSLGLAGADTQYF
TRBJ2-5 | TRBV30 | 16 | CAWGLAGGLGSETQYF
TRBJ1-5 | TRBV5-6 | 14 | CASSSTGRWQPQHF
TRBJ1-1 | TRBV7-2 | 14 | CASSFWQGNTEAFF
TRBJ2-7 | TRBV5-5 | 14 | CASSSYGGLYEQYF
TRBJ2-5 | TRBV10-2 | 15 | CASSDSDRGKETQYF
TRBJ2-1 | TRBV5-6 | 13 | CASSEVADNEQFF
TRBJ1-1 | TRBV5-1 | 12 | CASSLDGVEAFF
TRBJ2-2 | TRBV5-4 | 15 | CASSAQGADTGELFF
TRBJ2-7 | TRBV28 | 14 | CASSSGQGTHEQYF
TRBJ2-3 | TRBV27 | 15 | CASSSRDSSTDTQYF
TRBJ1-1 | TRBV5-1 | 15 | CASSLATGWDTEAFF
TRBJ2-1 | TRBV9 | 15 | CASSPTGLAYNEQFF
TRBJ2-3 | TRBV10-3 | 13 | CAMAHVRADTQYF
TRBJ1-2 | TRBV28 | 14 | CASSRDRGVDGYTF
TRBJ1-3 | TRBV3-1/TRBV3-2 | 17 | CASSQDGYSPSGNTIYF
TRBJ1-2 | TRBV15 | 15 | CATSRGEDRRGGYTF
TRBJ2-2 | TRBV10-3 | 13 | CAIGRGNTGELFF
TRBJ2-7 | TRBV29-1 | 14 | CSVKAGTGVNEQYF
TRBJ1-1 | TRBV12-5 | 13 | CASGKEGGTEAFF
TRBJ2-1 | TRBV28 | 17 | CASSSTQIGTGRNEQFF
TRBJ1-5 | TRBV7-8 | 15 | CASSLYQVSNQPQHF
TRBJ2-6 | TRBV19 | 16 | CASSVNRGSGANVLTF
TRBJ1-6 | TRBV27 | 13 | CASSLHSNSPLHF
TRBJ1-1 | TRBV28 | 12 | CASSLLNTEAFF
TRBJ2-3 | TRBV29-1 | 14 | CSVGFGGSTDTQYF
TRBJ1-2 | TRBV6-5 | 12 | CASSYAGDRATF
TRBJ2-3 | TRBV5-6 | 14 | CASSLSGGTDTQYF
TRBJ2-5 | TRBV5-1 | 12 | CASSLVIETQYF
TRBJ1-6 | TRBV4-2 | 16 | CASSQVSGSYNSPLHF
TRBJ1-6 | TRBV5-1 | 15 | CASSSGQGGNSPLHF
TRBJ2-1 | TRBV10-3 | 15 | CAISEERAGADEQFF
TRBJ2-3 | TRBV9 | 14 | CASSVDGSVDTQYF
TRBJ1-2 | TRBV19 | 14 | CASKGLFRDYGYTF